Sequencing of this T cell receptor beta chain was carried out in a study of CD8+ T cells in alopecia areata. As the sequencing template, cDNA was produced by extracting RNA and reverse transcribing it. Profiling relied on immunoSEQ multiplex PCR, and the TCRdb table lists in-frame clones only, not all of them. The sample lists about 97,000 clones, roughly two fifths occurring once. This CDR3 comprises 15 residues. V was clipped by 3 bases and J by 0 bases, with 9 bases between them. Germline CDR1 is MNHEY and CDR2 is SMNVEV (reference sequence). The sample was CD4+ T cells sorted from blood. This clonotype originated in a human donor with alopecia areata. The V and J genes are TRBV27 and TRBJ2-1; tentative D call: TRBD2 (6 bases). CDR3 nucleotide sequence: TGTGCCAGCAGTTTCGGGGGTAGCTCCTACAATGAGCAGTTCTTC. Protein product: CASSFGGSSYNEQFF.